A single sample gave rise to the 24 T cell receptor beta chains below, sequenced in a study of T-cell reconstitution after alpha-beta-depleted transplantation in children. Unique molecular identifiers were used in preparing the TCRbeta library. MiXCR, applied by TCRdb to the PCR reads, yields one record per CDR3 protein. The table records 70,000 to 100,000 distinct CDR3 sequences, 9% to 15% of them present only once. Sequences were derived from PBMCs from the stem cell graft donor, sampled from the stem cell graft. The receptor set was obtained from a human donor who donated a stem cell graft to a child with inherited bone marrow failure.

The table lists this clonotype with many counts. The rearrangement uses TRBV7-2 and TRBJ2-5; D call uncertain. V was shortened by 0 bases and J by 6 bases, with 11 bases between the two germline ends. Germline lookup yields CDR1 SGHTA and CDR2 FQGNSA. The CDR3 loop spans 14 amino acids. The DNA of the CDR3 is TGTGCCAGCAGCTTAGCTAGCCAAATGCAGACCCAGTACTTC. It translates to CASSLASQMQTQYF.

V usage is TRBV5-1 and J usage is TRBJ1-1; D is undetermined. CDR3 length: 15 residues. V was cut by 0 bases and J by 0 bases, with 9 bases left in between. The germline gives CDR1 SGHRS, CDR2 YFSETQ. The CDR3 loop is CASSLGGFLNTEAFF. The CDR3, as DNA: TGCGCCAGCAGCTTGGGAGGGTTTTTGAACACTGAAGCTTTCTTT.

This clonotype came up many times. The chain recombines TRBV12-3 or TRBV12-4 with TRBJ1-6; D is undetermined. This CDR3 contains 14 residues. The V end was cut by 8 bases, the J end by 2 bases, with 10 bases between. The CDR3 protein is CASRSTAYNSPLHF. CDR3 DNA: TGTGCCAGCCGCAGTACGGCCTATAATTCACCCCTCCACTTT.

This clonotype has ten or more counts. The chain couples TRBV9 to TRBJ2-1, with 7 bases lining up with TRBD2. The CDR3 length is 15 residues. The V segment lost 1 base and the J segment 4 bases; nucleotides outside the gene matches: 5. Germline V CDR1 and CDR2: SGDLS, YYNGEE. The CDR3 sequence is CASSVLGGGYNEQFF. CDR3 coding DNA: TGTGCCAGCAGCGTATTGGGCGGGGGATACAATGAGCAGTTCTTC.

This clonotype has a count of ten or more. The V gene is TRBV4-2, the J gene TRBJ2-1; no clear D. Germline CDR1 reads LGHNA; CDR2 reads YNFKEQ. V lost 5 bases and J lost 0, with 8 bases in between. This CDR3 has 14 amino acids. The CDR3 loop is CASSGQSSYNEQFF. The CDR3 region has the DNA TGTGCCAGCAGCGGTCAAAGCTCCTACAATGAGCAGTTCTTC.

This clonotype was counted many times. At one end, the junction sequence differs from germline, possibly due to a read error. This chain connects TRBV7-2 to TRBJ2-1; a weak D match, TRBD1 (6 bases). Germline V lookup: CDR1 SGHTA, CDR2 FQGNSA. The CDR3 totals 15 residues. This CDR3 is CASTLAKGAYNEQFF. The CDR3 DNA reads as TGTGCCAGCACCTTAGCAAAGGGGGCCTACAATGAGCAGTTCTTC.

This clonotype was counted at least ten times. The chain recombines TRBV7-3 with TRBJ2-5, with D tentatively TRBD1 or TRBD2 (5 bases each). Germline V gene lookup returns CDR1 SGHTA and CDR2 FQGTGA. This CDR3 has 13 amino acids. Trimming took off 5 bases at V and 4 bases at J, with 11 bases between the two ends. CDR3 sequence reads: CASSPGGGETQYF. CDR3 DNA sequence: TGTGCCAGCAGCCCCGGTGGGGGAGAGACCCAGTACTTC.

This chain uses TRBV27 with TRBJ2-6, with TRBD2 matching 7 bases. This CDR3 is 15 amino acids long. Germline lookup yields CDR1 MNHEY and CDR2 SMNVEV (reference sequence). The V and J ends lost 4 bases and 2 bases, in that order; junction bases with no gene match: 2. CDR3 DNA sequence: TGTGCCAGCAGTTGGGGGGGAGCTGGGGCCAACGTCCTGACTTTC. Translation: CASSWGGAGANVLTF.

This clonotype was recorded many times. The chain employs TRBV18 and TRBJ2-7, with D perhaps TRBD1 (7 bases). This CDR3 has 14 residues. V lost 3 bases to trimming and J lost 6 bases, with 15 bases between them. Per the germline V gene, CDR1 is KGHSH and CDR2 is LQKENI. CDR3 bases: TGTGCCAGCTCACCCGGGACAGCGGGTCGCGAGCAGTACTTC. This sequence encodes CASSPGTAGREQYF.

This clonotype was counted ten times or more. This rearrangement joins TRBV6-5 to TRBJ2-1; TRBD2 is a possible D gene (5 bases). CDR1 and CDR2 from the germline V gene are MNHEY and SVGAGI. This CDR3 comprises 14 residues. Trimming took 0 bases from V and 4 from J, leaving 7 bases between them. The CDR3 here is CASSYSGGYNEQFF. Written as DNA, the CDR3 is TGTGCCAGCAGTTACTCCGGCGGGTACAATGAGCAGTTCTTC.

There are many counts of this clonotype. This chain joins TRBV10-3 and TRBJ2-7, with 11 bases aligning to TRBD2. The trim removed 6 bases at V and 2 bases at J, leaving 3 bases unmatched. Germline values: CDR1 ENHRY, CDR2 SYGVKD. This CDR3 is 14 amino acids long. The CDR3 DNA is TGTGCCATCAGGATAGCGGGGGGGGCCTACGAGCAGTACTTC. It encodes CAIRIAGGAYEQYF.

This clonotype was seen ten or more times. The V and J genes are TRBV12-3 or TRBV12-4 and TRBJ2-7; D is ambiguous. V was trimmed by 1 base and J by 7 bases, leaving 11 bases between them. This CDR3 spans 13 amino acids. The CDR3 spells CASSLVRVGEQYF. The CDR3 DNA is TGTGCCAGCAGTTTAGTAAGGGTGGGGGAGCAGTACTTC.

This clonotype was counted ten times or more. The chain has TRBV6-2 or TRBV6-3 and TRBJ1-1; D ambiguous. CDR3 length equals 16 residues. Per germline, CDR1 MNHEY and CDR2 SVGEGT. Between the trimmed V and J ends, which lost 7 bases and 3 bases, there was a span of 21 bases. CDR3 amino acids: CASKSRLTLGDTEAFF. CDR3 DNA sequence: TGTGCCAGCAAATCGAGACTGACTCTTGGAGACACTGAAGCTTTCTTT.

This clonotype has just a few counts. The chain recombines TRBV30 with TRBJ1-1; 7 bases map to TRBD1. The V and J ends lost 7 bases and 0 bases, in that order; junction bases with no gene match: 11. Germline CDR1 and CDR2: GTSNPN and SVGIG (reference sequence). There are 15 residues in the CDR3. The chain's CDR3 is CASGQDLNMNTEAFF. Here the CDR3 DNA reads TGTGCCTCCGGACAGGACCTTAACATGAACACTGAAGCTTTCTTT.

In this sample, this clonotype turned up many times. The V gene is TRBV29-1, the J gene TRBJ2-5; the match to TRBD2 covers 7 bases. The CDR3 length is 13 residues. Germline CDR1 and CDR2: SQVTM and ANQGSEA. The trim removed 3 bases at V and 5 bases at J, leaving 6 bases unmatched. The DNA for the CDR3 is TGCAGCGTTGAGTCAGCGGGGCTGGAGACCCAGTACTTC. Translation gives CSVESAGLETQYF.

This clonotype has ten or more counts. Here the CDR3 DNA reads TGTGCCACCAGTTCCCTGACAAGCTCCTACAATGAGCAGTTCTTC. This translates into CATSSLTSSYNEQFF. The V gene is TRBV24-1, the J gene TRBJ2-1; D unclear. CDR1 and CDR2 from the germline V gene are KGHDR and SFDVKD. This CDR3 has 15 amino acids. Trimming shortened V by 6 bases and J by 0 bases, and 11 bases separated the two germline ends.

There are many counts of this clonotype. The genes are TRBV6-2 or TRBV6-3 and TRBJ2-3, with D perhaps TRBD1 (5 bases). V was clipped by 6 bases and J by 5 bases, with 9 bases between them. The CDR3 contains 12 residues. Germline lookup yields CDR1 MNHEY and CDR2 SVGEGT. Here the CDR3 reads CASRTRVDTQYF. Written as DNA, the CDR3 is TGTGCCAGCAGGACCAGGGTAGATACGCAGTATTTT.

This clonotype appeared many times. V and J are TRBV5-6 and TRBJ2-4; maybe TRBD2 (5 bases). The germline V and J ends were trimmed by 2 bases and 9 bases, with 9 bases remaining between them. CDR3 length equals 12 residues. Germline V gene lookup returns CDR1 SGHDT and CDR2 YYEEEE. The CDR3 loop reads CASSFRGSIQYF. CDR3 DNA sequence: TGTGCCAGCAGCTTTCGGGGATCCATTCAGTACTTC.

This clonotype was seen ten or more times. The chain is built from TRBV5-1 and TRBJ2-3; unclear D gene. The CDR3 sequence is 13 residues long. V lost 4 bases and J 6 bases, leaving 12 bases between the germline ends. Germline V gene sequence: CDR1 SGHRS, CDR2 YFSETQ. The CDR3 is CASSLGISDTQYF. In nucleotides, the CDR3 is TGCGCCAGCAGCCTAGGGATCAGTGATACGCAGTATTTT.

This clonotype occurred many times. CDR3 coding DNA: TGTGCCAGCAGCTTCTCCCATAACACAGATACGCAGTATTTT. It translates to CASSFSHNTDTQYF. The chain has TRBV7-3 and TRBJ2-3; D uncertain. CDR1 SGHTA and CDR2 FQGTGA come from the germline V gene. This CDR3 comprises 14 residues. Trimming pared 3 bases from V and 2 bases from J, leaving 9 bases between.

CDR3 DNA: TGTGCCAGCACCTTGACTAGCGGGAGCTTTCTCTCCTACGAGCAGTACTTC. Translation: CASTLTSGSFLSYEQYF. The rearrangement links TRBV11-2 to TRBJ2-7, with 12 bases matching TRBD2. Germline CDR1 is SGHAT and CDR2 is FQNNGV. Trimming at V came to 7 bases and at J to 0 bases, leaving 10 bases not matched to a gene. CDR3 length: 17 amino acids.

This clonotype was detected many times. This sequence joins TRBV9 and TRBJ2-3; D remains unclear. The germline V gene has CDR1 SGDLS and CDR2 YYNGEE. The CDR3 consists of 15 residues. V lost 3 bases to trimming and J lost 0 bases, with 11 bases between them. CDR3 coding DNA: TGTGCCAGCAGCGATTCCCGGACCAGCACAGATACGCAGTATTTT. It yields the protein CASSDSRTSTDTQYF.

This clonotype was counted many times. The chain uses TRBV20-1 and TRBJ2-7; D may be TRBD2 (6 bases). CDR1 and CDR2 (germline): DFQATT, SNEGSKA (reference sequence). With 6 bases removed from V and 0 bases from J, the gap between germline ends came to 15 bases. This CDR3 contains 14 residues. The CDR3 DNA is TGCAGTGCCGCGGGAATTGGGGACTCCTACGAGCAGTACTTC. Protein sequence: CSAAGIGDSYEQYF.

This clonotype was detected ten times or more. CDR3: CASSPTTGPEKLFF. DNA for the CDR3: TGTGCCAGCTCACCGACGACAGGGCCTGAAAAACTGTTTTTT. The gene calls are TRBV18 and TRBJ1-4; 7 nucleotides line up with TRBD1. Germline V gene data show CDR1 as KGHSH and CDR2 as LQKENI. The trim removed 3 bases at V and 7 bases at J, leaving 5 bases unmatched. The CDR3 has 14 residues.